Following are 16 T cell receptor beta chains from one sample sequenced in a study of T-cell reconstitution after alpha-beta-depleted transplantation in children. During its preparation, the TCRbeta library received unique molecular identifiers. TCRdb itself ran the PCR reads through MiXCR, one entry per CDR3 protein. This table has about 580,000 distinct CDR3 sequences, around 23% appearing once. The sequencing here drew on PBMCs, mostly from graft donor cells, taken 360 days after TCRalphabeta/CD19-depleted stem cell transplant. The receptors shown here come from a boy under three years old who had a stem cell transplant for acute myeloid leukemia, so the T cells may come from the graft donor.

This clonotype appeared many times. This rearrangement joins TRBV28 to TRBJ2-7; possible D gene TRBD1, 6 bases. V lost 6 bases and J 0 bases, leaving 12 bases between the germline ends. The CDR3 has 14 amino acids. Germline CDR1 and CDR2: MDHEN and SYDVKM. CDR3: CASRPDRLSYEQYV. CDR3 sequence (DNA): TGTGCCAGCAGACCGGACAGACTCTCCTACGAGCAGTACGTC.

This clonotype was seen ten or more times. This sequence joins TRBV15 and TRBJ2-7, with D perhaps TRBD1 (5 bases). This CDR3 has 16 residues. V dropped 0 bases and J dropped 2 bases, with 14 bases sitting between them. Germline V gene lookup returns CDR1 LNHNV and CDR2 YYDKDF (reference sequence). The CDR3 loop is CATSRDFDSSPYEQYV. The CDR3 region has the DNA TGTGCCACCAGCAGAGATTTCGACAGTTCCCCCTACGAGCAGTACGTC.

The sample holds many counts of this clonotype. The V call is TRBV6-5, the J call TRBJ2-7; weak D call: TRBD1 (6 bases). V shed 2 bases and J shed 2 bases, with 10 bases lying between them. CDR1 MNHEY and CDR2 SVGAGI come from the germline V gene. The CDR3 loop spans 14 amino acids. The CDR3 DNA reads as TGTGCCAGCAGTTACGAACAGGGTCCCTACGAGCAGTACTTC. It yields the protein CASSYEQGPYEQYF.

V gene TRBV7-2 combines with J gene TRBJ2-2; TRBD1 is a possible D gene (5 bases). V was pared by 5 bases and J by 4 bases, with 17 bases between. This CDR3 has 16 amino acids. CDR1 SGHTA and CDR2 FQGNSA come from the germline V gene. CDR3 DNA sequence: TGTGCCAGCAGCACTCCAGGGAATATAGTCACCGGGGAGCTGTTTTTT. Its translation: CASSTPGNIVTGELFF.

The table lists this clonotype with many counts. The V gene is TRBV20-1, the J gene TRBJ2-7; D remains ambiguous. Germline V gene sequence: CDR1 DFQATT, CDR2 SNEGSKA (reference sequence). Trimming took 3 bases from V and 0 from J, leaving 12 bases between them. The CDR3 loop spans 14 amino acids. The CDR3 sequence is CSASSIGYSYEQYV. The CDR3 DNA reads as TGCAGTGCTAGCTCAATTGGGTACTCCTACGAGCAGTACGTC.

This clonotype has at least ten counts. The rearrangement uses TRBV15 and TRBJ2-7; D unresolved. V dropped 3 bases and J dropped 0 bases, with 6 bases sitting between them. The length of the CDR3 is 13 residues. CDR1 and CDR2 (germline): LNHNV, YYDKDF (reference sequence). CDR3 sequence: CATSSAHSYEQYF. DNA for the CDR3: TGTGCCACCAGCAGTGCGCACTCCTACGAGCAGTACTTC.

The sample holds a few counts of this clonotype. V usage is TRBV12-3 or TRBV12-4 and J usage is TRBJ1-2, with TRBD1 identical over 10 bases. The V segment lost 3 bases and the J segment 8 bases; nucleotides outside the gene matches: 6. The CDR3 is 14 amino acids. The CDR3 loop is CASSLGDRGKGYTF. In DNA, the CDR3 is TGTGCCAGCAGTTTGGGGGACAGGGGTAAAGGCTACACCTTC.

This clonotype was found many times. The V and J genes are TRBV7-8 and TRBJ2-4; D remains ambiguous. V was trimmed by 5 bases and J by 3 bases, leaving 8 bases between them. The CDR3 loop spans 13 amino acids. The germline V gene has CDR1 SGHVS and CDR2 FQNEAQ. The CDR3 reads CASSLTVKNIQYF. The CDR3 DNA is TGTGCCAGCAGCCTTACGGTCAAAAACATTCAGTACTTC.

Concerning this clonotype itself: A read error may explain this, as a much larger clone is one base away. The gene calls are TRBV20-1 and TRBJ2-1; no firm D call. Per germline, CDR1 DFQATT and CDR2 SNEGSKA (reference sequence). The CDR3 contains 11 residues. CDR3 loop: CSALLGNEQIF. The CDR3, as DNA: TGCAGTGCTTTACTTGGTAATGAGCAGATCTTC.

This clonotype was seen ten or more times. The chain has TRBV5-1 and TRBJ1-1; D gene unclear. Germline V lookup: CDR1 SGHRS, CDR2 YFSETQ. Trimming removed 5 bases from V and 7 bases from J, with 9 bases in between. The CDR3 has 11 residues. In DNA, the CDR3 is TGCGCCAGCAGTTTTAGGGATGAAGCTTTCTTT. It specifies CASSFRDEAFF.

This clonotype was recorded a few times. The V gene is TRBV7-9, the J gene TRBJ2-2; a possible D gene is TRBD1 (5 bases). Germline CDR1 reads SEHNR; CDR2 reads FQNEAQ (reference sequence). Trimming pared 5 bases from V and 7 bases from J, leaving 17 bases between. CDR3 size: 15 residues. CDR3 in amino acids: CASSANPDGHGELFF. The DNA of the CDR3 is TGTGCCAGCAGCGCTAACCCCGACGGACACGGGGAGCTGTTTTTT.

In this sample, this clonotype turned up a few times. This chain connects TRBV7-2 to TRBJ1-2; D might be TRBD1 (6 bases). The ends were cut back, 6 bases at V and 0 bases at J, with 11 bases in the middle. Germline-derived CDR1 and CDR2 are SGHTA and FQGNSA. This CDR3 spans 14 amino acids. The DNA for the CDR3 is TGTGCCAGCAGGCCGGGGGCCTCTAACTATGGCTACACCTTC. It codes for CASRPGASNYGYTF.

Many counts were recorded for this clonotype. This chain connects TRBV29-1 to TRBJ2-5; 9 nucleotides agree with TRBD1. Per germline, CDR1 SQVTM and CDR2 ANQGSEA. CDR3 length equals 13 residues. V dropped 6 bases and J dropped 2; count of bases not matched to a gene: 4. DNA for the CDR3: TGCAGCGTGAGGACAGGGGTTCAAGAGACCCAGTACTTC. Protein product: CSVRTGVQETQYF. The whole variable domain, filled in from reference TRBV29-1 and TRBJ2-5, reads SAVISQKPSRDICQRGTSLTIQCQVDSQVTMMFWYRQQPGQSLTLIATANQGSEATYESGFVIDKFPISRPNLTFSTLTVSNMSPEDSSIYLCSVRTGVQETQYFGPGTRLLVL.

This clonotype was seen many times. The chain is built from TRBV20-1 and TRBJ2-5, with D unresolved. There are 10 residues in the CDR3. Trimming took off 2 bases at V and 4 bases at J, with 2 bases between the two ends. Germline CDR1 and CDR2: DFQATT and SNEGSKA (reference sequence). This CDR3 reads CSARIETQYF. The CDR3 DNA is TGCAGTGCTAGAATAGAGACCCAGTACTTC.

The gene calls are TRBV11-2 and TRBJ2-5; a possible D gene is TRBD1 (6 bases). The germline V and J ends were trimmed by 4 bases and 5 bases, with 23 bases remaining between them. Per germline, CDR1 SGHAT and CDR2 FQNNGV. This CDR3 region has 17 residues. The CDR3 spells CASSSPFKPTGLETQYF. The CDR3 DNA follows: TGTGCCAGCAGCTCACCGTTCAAACCGACAGGCTTGGAGACCCAGTACTTC.

This chain joins TRBV20-1 and TRBJ2-5; 10 positions agree with TRBD1. CDR3 length: 13 residues. CDR1 and CDR2 (germline): DFQATT, SNEGSKA (reference sequence). The ends lost 8 bases at V and 5 bases at J; junction bases unmatched: 8. This CDR3 is CSFQTGGRETQYF. In nucleotides, the CDR3 is TGCAGTTTCCAGACAGGGGGCCGTGAGACCCAGTACTTC.